This T cell receptor beta chain was sequenced during a study of T-cell memory formation after mild COVID-19. For the study at large: Largely, TCR clusters stayed within a single donor.

A few counts support this clonotype. TCRdb re-called the 5' RACE reads through MiXCR, storing one row per CDR3 protein. The repertoire holds roughly 99,000 distinct CDR3 sequences, with approximately 14% as singletons. This clonotype was obtained from a man aged 18-30 years who had mild COVID-19 (a few samples of this study predate the infection). Cell type and time point are not known. Sequencing was done on a sample of PBMCs or a T cell subset sorted from them (not recorded which).

CDR3 sequence reads: CSVEEQNPGYTF. DNA for the CDR3: TGCAGCGTTGAAGAACAGAATCCTGGCTACACCTTC. The chain has TRBV29-1 and TRBJ1-2; D remains unclear. The germline V and J ends were trimmed by 0 bases and 7 bases, with 9 bases remaining between them. The germline CDR1 and CDR2 sequences are SQVTM and ANQGSEA. The CDR3 is 12 amino acids.